A selection of T cell receptor beta chains follows, all from one sample in a study of shared clonotypes between healthy human individuals. The data were produced by immunoSEQ multiplex PCR, yet TCRdb's version contains in-frame clones alone and is incomplete. The profile shows about 2.3 million clones, 85% to 95% of them singletons. Specimen: naive CD4+ T cells from PBMCs. These receptor sequences come from a man between 18 and 35 years old in good health. Some clones in this sample may be carry-over from other donors' samples. Both conserved end residues are part of each CDR3. Each record gives: D gene, J gene, clone size, V gene, CDR3 protein, CDR3 DNA. D genes are given only for firm matches. Expanded clones get a size class; other rows say once, few or many, or leave the size out.

. TRBJ1-2 . TRBV28 CASLNQAGVTGYTF TGTGCCAGCCTAAATCAGGCCGGGGTGACTGGCTACACCTTC
. TRBJ1-2 . TRBV5-4 CASSLDSHYYGYTF TGTGCCAGCAGCTTGGACAGCCACTACTATGGCTACACCTTC
TRBD2 TRBJ2-1 . TRBV7-3 CASSPSGWGDEQFF TGTGCCAGCAGCCCTAGCGGCTGGGGAGATGAGCAGTTCTTC
TRBD2 TRBJ2-1 . TRBV12-5 CASATGLALYNEQFF TGTGCTAGTGCGACGGGACTAGCGTTGTACAATGAGCAGTTCTTC
. TRBJ2-4 . TRBV28 CASTGGRVKNIQYF TGTGCCAGCACCGGTGGTCGGGTCAAAAACATTCAGTACTTC
TRBD1 TRBJ1-4 . TRBV4-1 CASSPPDRGGEKLFF TGCGCCAGCAGCCCCCCGGACAGGGGCGGTGAAAAACTGTTTTTT
. TRBJ2-5 . TRBV4-1 CASSPRALPETQYF TGCGCCAGCAGCCCAAGGGCTTTACCGGAGACCCAGTACTTC
. TRBJ2-5 . TRBV5-4 CASSRAQDGQETQYF TGTGCCAGCAGTCGGGCTCAGGACGGTCAAGAGACCCAGTACTTC
TRBD1 TRBJ1-2 few TRBV5-1 CASSIGTADYGYTF TGCGCCAGCAGCATCGGGACAGCGGACTATGGCTACACCTTC
. TRBJ1-2 . TRBV5-1 CASSVQRTEDGYTF TGCGCCAGCAGCGTCCAACGGACAGAAGATGGCTACACCTTC
TRBD1 TRBJ2-5 . TRBV9 CASSPRPGTGDGTQYF TGTGCCAGCAGCCCCCGTCCCGGGACAGGGGATGGGACCCAGTACTTC
TRBD1 TRBJ1-2 . TRBV28 CASSRPGTGNYGYTF TGTGCCAGCAGTCGTCCCGGGACAGGGAACTATGGCTACACCTTC
. TRBJ1-3 . TRBV28 CASTEGRRNTIYF TGTGCCAGCACGGAGGGGCGGAGAAACACCATATATTTT
TRBD1 TRBJ2-4 . TRBV9 CASSVDRGIQYF TGTGCCAGCAGCGTAGACAGGGGCATTCAGTACTTC
. TRBJ2-7 . TRBV25-1 CASSDQVYSYEQYF TGTGCCAGCAGTGATCAGGTCTACTCCTACGAGCAGTACTTC
TRBD1 TRBJ2-5 . TRBV7-3 CASSTGGPATQYF TGTGCCAGCAGCACAGGGGGACCCGCCACCCAGTACTTC
. TRBJ2-1 . TRBV7-8 CASSPARGNEQFF TGTGCCAGCAGCCCCGCCCGGGGGAATGAGCAGTTCTTC
TRBD1 TRBJ2-5 . TRBV29-1 CSQLGTGSETQYF TGCAGCCAGTTGGGGACAGGGAGCGAGACCCAGTACTTC
. TRBJ2-5 . TRBV19 CASSIDLLPRETQYF TGTGCCAGTAGTATAGATTTACTCCCTCGCGAGACCCAGTACTTC
. TRBJ1-5 . TRBV28 CASSLLGGYNQPQHF TGTGCCAGCAGTTTGTTAGGGGGGTACAATCAGCCCCAGCATTTT
TRBD1 TRBJ1-3 . TRBV2 CAGRQGIGNTIYF TGTGCCGGACGACAGGGTATTGGAAACACCATATATTTT
TRBD1 TRBJ2-2 . TRBV4-1 CASSQVLQGWAGELFF TGCGCCAGCAGCCAAGTACTACAGGGGTGGGCCGGGGAGCTGTTTTTT
. TRBJ1-1 . TRBV9 CASSPRAPWNTEAFF TGTGCCAGCAGCCCCCGAGCGCCTTGGAACACTGAAGCTTTCTTT
TRBD2 TRBJ2-2 . TRBV5-6 CASSPGTSTGELFF TGTGCCAGCAGCCCCGGGACTAGCACCGGGGAGCTGTTTTTT
. TRBJ2-5 . TRBV19 CASSPQTSQETQYF TGTGCCAGTAGTCCACAGACTAGCCAAGAGACCCAGTACTTC
TRBD1 TRBJ1-2 once TRBV7-9 CASSDLGTDHGYTF TGTGCCAGCAGCGACCTCGGGACAGATCATGGCTACACCTTC
. TRBJ1-1 . TRBV11-2 CASSLGPGRMNTEAFF TGTGCCAGCAGCTTGGGACCGGGACGGATGAACACTGAAGCTTTCTTT
TRBD2 TRBJ2-5 . TRBV7-2 CASSRREGQVETQYF TGTGCCAGCAGCCGACGGGAGGGACAAGTAGAGACCCAGTACTTC
TRBD1 TRBJ2-2 . TRBV5-4 CASSYPTGDTGELFF TGTGCCAGCAGCTACCCCACAGGGGACACCGGGGAGCTGTTTTTT
. TRBJ1-2 . TRBV28 CASRQPGGYGYTF TGTGCCAGCAGACAACCAGGTGGCTATGGCTACACCTTC
TRBD1 TRBJ2-5 . TRBV7-2 CASSLIQGVQETQYF TGTGCCAGCAGCTTGATACAGGGGGTACAAGAGACCCAGTACTTC
. TRBJ2-7 . TRBV30 CAWSVRVYEQYF TGTGCCTGGAGTGTAAGGGTCTACGAGCAGTACTTC
. TRBJ1-1 few TRBV6-5 CASSYTGNTEAFF TGTGCCAGCAGTTACACAGGAAACACTGAAGCTTTCTTT
. TRBJ1-5 . TRBV6-1 CASSRTGGINQPQHF TGTGCCAGCAGTAGGACGGGGGGAATCAATCAGCCCCAGCATTTT
. TRBJ1-4 . TRBV7-6 CASSLDADPEKLFF TGTGCCAGCAGCTTAGACGCCGATCCGGAAAAACTGTTTTTT
TRBD1 TRBJ1-4 once TRBV6-5 CASSYSRQGGGKLFF TGTGCCAGCAGTTACTCAAGGCAGGGGGGGGGAAAACTGTTTTTT
TRBD2 TRBJ2-1 . TRBV5-1 CASSLVTGGAGEQFF TGCGCCAGCAGCTTGGTTACGGGAGGGGCGGGTGAGCAGTTCTTC
TRBD2 TRBJ2-3 . TRBV28 CAGSTIWGRGRASSTDTQYF TGTGCCGGCAGTACAATTTGGGGGAGGGGAAGGGCCTCTAGCACAGATACGCAGTATTTT
. TRBJ1-2 once TRBV7-2 CASSLEGPAVGGYTF TGTGCCAGCAGCTTAGAAGGGCCCGCAGTGGGTGGCTACACCTTC
TRBD1 TRBJ1-2 . TRBV27 CASSFLLNRGAPYSDYGYTF TGTGCCAGCAGTTTTCTTCTGAACAGGGGGGCACCATATTCGGACTATGGCTACACCTTC
TRBD1 TRBJ2-2 . TRBV5-1 CASSILPRGTGYTGELFF TGCGCCAGCAGCATCCTACCTAGGGGGACAGGATACACCGGGGAGCTGTTTTTT
. TRBJ2-3 . TRBV7-2 CASSRNGQIGTDTQYF TGTGCCAGCAGCCGAAACGGGCAGATTGGCACAGATACGCAGTATTTT
. TRBJ2-7 . TRBV2 CASSDGLVVGEQYF TGTGCCAGCAGTGATGGACTGGTGGTAGGCGAGCAGTACTTC
. TRBJ2-7 . TRBV12-2 CASPHPQGCYEQYF TGTGCAAGTCCCCACCCACAGGGGTGCTACGAGCAGTACTTC
. TRBJ2-7 . TRBV6-1 CASSNEQGYEQYF TGTGCCAGCAGTAACGAACAGGGATACGAGCAGTACTTC
TRBD2 TRBJ2-6 . TRBV28 CASSGAGVRAGASGANVLTF TGTGCCAGCAGTGGGGCAGGGGTTAGAGCGGGAGCATCTGGGGCCAACGTCCTGACTTTC
TRBD1 TRBJ2-5 . TRBV2 CASIKQGVQETQYF TGTGCCAGCATCAAACAGGGGGTCCAAGAGACCCAGTACTTC
. TRBJ1-6 . TRBV7-8 CASSPRKREASPLHF TGTGCCAGCAGCCCCCGGAAACGCGAAGCCTCACCCCTCCACTTT
. TRBJ2-1 . TRBV5-6 CASSLVGSRSYNEQFF TGTGCCAGCAGCTTGGTGGGGAGTAGGTCCTACAATGAGCAGTTCTTC